This T cell receptor beta chain is from a study of T cells in Graves' hyperthyroidism and ophthalmopathy. The study, taken as a whole, reports: Before onset, ophthalmopathy was predicted by the model a median roughly 6.8 months earlier. Most expanded thyroid clonotypes above 0.001 also appeared in blood.

The investigators amplified TCR beta CDR3 regions from RNA transcripts. First-round RT-PCR of the TCR CDR3 relied on the HTBI primer set. From the multiplex PCR reads, TCRdb called clonotypes with MiXCR, one entry per CDR3 protein. The sample has around 350,000 distinct CDR3 sequences, 13% seen once; the top ten hold 9.2%. This clonotype was detected many times. Its target is not known. V lost 3 bases and J lost 1, with 10 bases in between. CDR1 is DFQATT and CDR2 is SNEGSKA in the germline V gene (reference sequence). The CDR3 is made up of 14 amino acids. This receptor was obtained from a woman between 18 and 29 years old with Graves' hyperthyroidism. The sequenced sample was blood. V gene TRBV20-1 combines with J gene TRBJ1-5; D might be TRBD1 (5 bases). CDR3 residues: CSASPRDSNQPQHF. Written as DNA, the CDR3 is TGCAGTGCTAGCCCCAGGGACAGCAATCAGCCCCAGCATTTT.